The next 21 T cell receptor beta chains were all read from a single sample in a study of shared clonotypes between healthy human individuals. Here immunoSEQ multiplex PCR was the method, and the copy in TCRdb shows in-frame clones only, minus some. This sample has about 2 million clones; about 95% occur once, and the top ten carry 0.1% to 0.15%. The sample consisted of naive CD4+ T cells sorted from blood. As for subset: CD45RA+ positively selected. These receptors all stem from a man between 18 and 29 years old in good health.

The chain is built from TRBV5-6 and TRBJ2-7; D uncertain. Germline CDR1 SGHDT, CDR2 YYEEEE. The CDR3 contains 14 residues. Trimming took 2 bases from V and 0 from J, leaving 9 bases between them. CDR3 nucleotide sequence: TGTGCCAGCAGCTTCCTTAGGAGCTCCTACGAGCAGTACTTC. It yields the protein CASSFLRSSYEQYF.

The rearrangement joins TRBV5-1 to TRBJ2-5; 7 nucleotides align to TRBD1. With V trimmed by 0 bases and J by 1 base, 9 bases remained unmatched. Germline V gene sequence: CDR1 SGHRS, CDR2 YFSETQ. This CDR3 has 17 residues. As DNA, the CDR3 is TGCGCCAGCAGCTTGGCACCGGGACAGCTTCTCCAAGAGACCCAGTACTTC. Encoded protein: CASSLAPGQLLQETQYF.

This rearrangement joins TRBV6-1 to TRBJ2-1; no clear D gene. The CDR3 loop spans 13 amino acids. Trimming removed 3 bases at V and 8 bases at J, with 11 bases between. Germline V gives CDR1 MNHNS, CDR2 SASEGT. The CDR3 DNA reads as TGTGCCAGCAGTGATAGTGGCAGGCATGAGCAGTTCTTC. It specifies CASSDSGRHEQFF.

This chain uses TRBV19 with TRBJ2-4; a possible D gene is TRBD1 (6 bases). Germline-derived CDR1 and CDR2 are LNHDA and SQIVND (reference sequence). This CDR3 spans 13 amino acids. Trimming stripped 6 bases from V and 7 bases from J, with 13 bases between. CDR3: CASSITGTNIQYF. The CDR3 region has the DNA TGTGCCAGTAGCATCACAGGGACGAACATTCAGTACTTC.

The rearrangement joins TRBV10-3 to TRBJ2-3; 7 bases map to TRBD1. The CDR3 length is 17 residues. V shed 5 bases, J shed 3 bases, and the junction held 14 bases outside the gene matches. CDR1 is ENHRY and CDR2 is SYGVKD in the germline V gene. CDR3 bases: TGTGCCATCAGTCGGGCGACAGGGTCTGGTTCGACAGATACGCAGTATTTT. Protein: CAISRATGSGSTDTQYF.

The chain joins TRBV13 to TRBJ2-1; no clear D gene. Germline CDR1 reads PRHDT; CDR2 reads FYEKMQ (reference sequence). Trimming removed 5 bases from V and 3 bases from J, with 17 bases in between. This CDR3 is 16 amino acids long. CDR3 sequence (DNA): TGTGCCAGCAGCCTCCGGAACAAAATTTTCTACAATGAGCAGTTCTTC. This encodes CASSLRNKIFYNEQFF.

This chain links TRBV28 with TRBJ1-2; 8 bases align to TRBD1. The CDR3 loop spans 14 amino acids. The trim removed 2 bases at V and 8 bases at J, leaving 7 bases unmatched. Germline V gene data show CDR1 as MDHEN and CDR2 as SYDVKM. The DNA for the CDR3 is TGTGCCAGCAGTTTAGGGGACAGGTCTATGGGCTACACCTTC. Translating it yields CASSLGDRSMGYTF.

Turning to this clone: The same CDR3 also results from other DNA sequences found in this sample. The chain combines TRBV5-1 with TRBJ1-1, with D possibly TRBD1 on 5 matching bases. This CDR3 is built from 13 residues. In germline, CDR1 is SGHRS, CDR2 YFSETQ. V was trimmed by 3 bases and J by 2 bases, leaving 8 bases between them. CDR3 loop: CASSSQGNTEAFF. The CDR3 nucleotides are TGCGCCAGCAGCTCGCAGGGTAACACTGAAGCTTTCTTT.

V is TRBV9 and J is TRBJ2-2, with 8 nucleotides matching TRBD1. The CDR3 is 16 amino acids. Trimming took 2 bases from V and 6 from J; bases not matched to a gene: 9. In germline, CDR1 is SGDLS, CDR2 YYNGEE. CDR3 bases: TGTGCCAGCAGCGTTAGGACAGGGAAAGTTTCCGGGGAGCTGTTTTTT. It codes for CASSVRTGKVSGELFF.

The CDR3 nucleotides read TGTGCCAGCAGCGTAACGGTCGGCGAGACCCAGTACTTC. Translating gives CASSVTVGETQYF. The chain links TRBV9 to TRBJ2-5, with D unclear. In germline, CDR1 is SGDLS, CDR2 YYNGEE. Deletions cut 1 base from V and 5 bases from J, with 9 bases between. The CDR3 is made up of 13 amino acids.

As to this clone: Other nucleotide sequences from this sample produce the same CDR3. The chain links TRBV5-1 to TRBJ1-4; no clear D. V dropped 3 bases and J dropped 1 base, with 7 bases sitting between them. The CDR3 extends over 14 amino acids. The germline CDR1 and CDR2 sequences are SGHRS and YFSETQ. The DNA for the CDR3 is TGCGCCAGCAGCTCCGGCGGAACTAATGAAAAACTGTTTTTT. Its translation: CASSSGGTNEKLFF.

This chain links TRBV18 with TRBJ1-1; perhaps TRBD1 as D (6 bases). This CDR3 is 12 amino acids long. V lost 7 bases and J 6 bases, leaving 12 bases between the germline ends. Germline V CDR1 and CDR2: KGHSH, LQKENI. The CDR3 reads CASLQGTPEAFF. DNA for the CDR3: TGTGCCAGCTTACAGGGTACCCCTGAAGCTTTCTTT.

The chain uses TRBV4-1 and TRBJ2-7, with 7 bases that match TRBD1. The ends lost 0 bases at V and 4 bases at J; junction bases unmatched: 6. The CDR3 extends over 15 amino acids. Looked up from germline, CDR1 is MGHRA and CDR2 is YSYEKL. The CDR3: CASSQEPTGQYEQYF. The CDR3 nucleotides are TGCGCCAGCAGCCAAGAGCCGACAGGGCAGTACGAGCAGTACTTC.

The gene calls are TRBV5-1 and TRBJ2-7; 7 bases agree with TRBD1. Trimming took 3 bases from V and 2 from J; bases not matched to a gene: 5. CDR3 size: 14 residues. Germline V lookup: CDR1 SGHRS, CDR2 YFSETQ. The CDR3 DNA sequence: TGCGCCAGCAGCTCCACGACAGGGACCTACGAGCAGTACTTC. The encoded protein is CASSSTTGTYEQYF.

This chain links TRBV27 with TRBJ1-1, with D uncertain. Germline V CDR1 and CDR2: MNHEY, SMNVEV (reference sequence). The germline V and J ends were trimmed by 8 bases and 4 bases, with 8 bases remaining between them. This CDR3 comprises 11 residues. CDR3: CASLMGTEAFF. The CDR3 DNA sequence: TGTGCCAGCCTAATGGGCACTGAAGCTTTCTTT.

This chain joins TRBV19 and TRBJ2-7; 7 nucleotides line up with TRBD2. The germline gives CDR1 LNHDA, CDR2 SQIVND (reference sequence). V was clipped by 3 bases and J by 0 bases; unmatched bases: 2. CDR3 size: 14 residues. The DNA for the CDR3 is TGTGCCAGTAGTATGCGGGAGTTCTCCTACGAGCAGTACTTC. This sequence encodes CASSMREFSYEQYF.

This chain's CDR3 is CASSLGKGGNTIYF. DNA of the CDR3: TGTGCCAGCAGCTTAGGGAAGGGTGGAAACACCATATATTTT. The chain carries TRBV7-9 and TRBJ1-3; D ambiguous. Germline V lookup: CDR1 SEHNR, CDR2 FQNEAQ (reference sequence). The CDR3 is made up of 14 amino acids. Trimming left V 1 base short and J 3 bases short, with 7 bases between.

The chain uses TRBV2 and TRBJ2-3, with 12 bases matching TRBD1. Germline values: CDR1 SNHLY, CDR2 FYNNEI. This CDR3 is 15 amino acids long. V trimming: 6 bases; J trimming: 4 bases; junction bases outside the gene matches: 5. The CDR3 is CASRPGQGAADTQYF. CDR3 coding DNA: TGTGCCAGCAGACCGGGACAGGGGGCCGCAGATACGCAGTATTTT.

As DNA, the CDR3 is TGTGCCAGCTCACCCTCTACAGGGGCTACGCAGTATTTT. This translates into CASSPSTGATQYF. The J gene is TRBJ2-3, the V gene TRBV18; 7 positions match TRBD1. The CDR3 has 13 amino acids. Trimming cost V 3 bases and J 8 bases; bases outside gene matches: 5. Germline V gives CDR1 KGHSH, CDR2 LQKENI. Based on the CDR3 plus reference TRBV18 and TRBJ2-3, the full variable domain is NAGVMQNPRHLVRRRGQEARLRCSPMKGHSHVYWYRQLPEEGLKFMVYLQKENIIDESGMPKERFSAEFPKEGPSILRIQQVVRGDSAAYFCASSPSTGATQYFGPGTRLTVL.

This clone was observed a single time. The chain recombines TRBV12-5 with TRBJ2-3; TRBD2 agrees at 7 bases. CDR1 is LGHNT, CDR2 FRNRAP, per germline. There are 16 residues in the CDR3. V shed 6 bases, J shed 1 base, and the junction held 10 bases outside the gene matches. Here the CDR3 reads CASGGSLGLGTDTQYF. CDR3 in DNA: TGTGCTAGTGGAGGGAGCCTCGGACTAGGCACAGATACGCAGTATTTT.

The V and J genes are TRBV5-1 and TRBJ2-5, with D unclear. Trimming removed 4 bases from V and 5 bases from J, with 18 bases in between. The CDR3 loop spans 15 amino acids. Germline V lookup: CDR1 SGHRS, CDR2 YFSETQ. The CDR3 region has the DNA TGCGCCAGCAGCCTGGCCCGGCGGCGATTGGAGACCCAGTACTTC. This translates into CASSLARRRLETQYF. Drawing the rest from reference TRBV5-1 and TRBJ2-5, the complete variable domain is KAGVTQTPRYLIKTRGQQVTLSCSPISGHRSVSWYQQTPGQGLQFLFEYFSETQRNKGNFPGRFSGRQFSNSRSEMNVSTLELGDSALYLCASSLARRRLETQYFGPGTRLLVL.